This TCR beta chain comes out of a study of blood T cell repertoires in COVID-19 (dated by TCRdb to the early 2020s). Regarding the study in general: Samples covering the acute and convalescent phases of COVID-19 were provided by collaborators in the United States, Italy and Spain. The material from the prospective study consisted of cDNA or gDNA derived from T cells, B-cell-depleted T cells, or PBMCs. The dataset comprised deeply sampled blood TCRbeta repertoires from subjects exposed to, actively infected with, or recovered from COVID-19. The repertoires were released in a freely available public database meant as a resource for research on the immune response to SARS-CoV-2. The samples were drawn from the first 160 participants of the ongoing ImmuneRACE study and from 1,254 subjects provided by 6 global collaborators. A de-identified subject ID, COVID-19 status, age in years and sex were almost always included in the sample metadata. HLA class I and class II types, where available, came from metadata supplied by the sample provider rather than from assay-based typing.

Trimming takes 4 bases off V and 7 bases off J; junction bases not matched to a gene: 8. According to the germline V gene, CDR1 reads SGHDN and CDR2 reads FVKESK. From cysteine to phenylalanine, the CDR3 is 15 amino acids long. The read is trimmed to its CDR3 DNA, 45 bases read in frame from base 1. The investigation overall reported the following: Clinical and demographic metadata were provided uncurated, with the amount varying by source and participant.

TCRbeta CDR3 regions were amplified from genomic DNA using the immunoSEQ Assay, a bias-controlled multiplex PCR. In the authors' own workflow: The number of nucleated cells in each sample was estimated from the amplification of reference gene primers within the assay. To quantify the absolute abundance of each unique TCRbeta CDR3 rearrangement, sequence reads were collapsed and filtered. For each sample, productive Simpson clonality was calculated by taking the square root of Simpson's diversity index across productive rearrangements. What TCRdb holds here is the immuneACCESS table cut down to in-frame rearrangements. Part of the clones is not present; checked against another copy, under half of the missing clones reflect an unresolved V gene, and the others are unexplained. V, J and clone size are taken as reported in that table, and D and trimming were inferred from the DNA itself. The table for this sample lists a few hundred thousand clones; around 88% of them were counted only once. In total, the top ten clones hold 1% to 1.5% of the sample.

Whole blood was collected in K2EDTA tubes by collaborating institutions according to the institutions' own protocols. For TCRbeta analysis, collaborator samples were shipped as frozen whole blood, as isolated PBMCs, or as DNA extracted from either sample type. About this clone itself: The antigen it recognizes is unknown. No qualities accompany the bases; no much larger clone lies one base away.

The rearranged chain carries TRBV14 and TRBJ2-1; TRBD1 matches 9 bases in the middle. The clonotype was recovered from a woman aged 50 to 60 with acute or convalescent COVID-19. The specimen sequenced was peripheral blood. The CDR3 corresponds to CASSPRTGARNEQFF. The DNA reads as follows: TGTGCCAGCAGCCCAAGGACAGGGGCGCGTAATGAGCAGTTCTTC.